What follows are 5 T cell receptor beta chains derived from one specimen sequenced in a study of T cell changes during pregnancy in multiple sclerosis. Only in-frame clones appear in the TCRdb table, and some are missing; sequencing was by immunoSEQ multiplex PCR. The sample consists of tens of thousands of clones, 92% of them appearing once. The material sequenced was CD4+ T cells from peripheral blood mononuclear cells, taken after pregnancy. Source of these receptors: a female donor with multiple sclerosis, enrolled in a pregnancy study.

The chain uses TRBV6-1 and TRBJ1-2; maybe TRBD1 (6 bases). This CDR3 is built from 14 residues. Trimming took 1 base from V and 4 from J, leaving 10 bases between them. Per germline, CDR1 MNHNS and CDR2 SASEGT. CDR3 coding DNA: TGTGCCAGCAGTGAAGTGGGACAAGTCTATGGCTACACCTTC. As protein: CASSEVGQVYGYTF.

CDR3 protein: CASSGDRHYEQYF. The CDR3 DNA reads as TGTGCCAGCAGCGGGGACAGGCACTACGAGCAGTACTTC. The chain is built from TRBV7-2 and TRBJ2-7; 8 bases fit TRBD1. Germline CDR1 is SGHTA and CDR2 is FQGNSA. V dropped 5 bases and J dropped 3; count of bases not matched to a gene: 3. The CDR3 is 13 amino acids.

This CDR3 reads CASSPHSPGRNTEAFF. Here the CDR3 DNA reads TGCGCCAGCAGCCCCCATTCCCCAGGGCGAAACACTGAAGCTTTCTTT. This chain connects TRBV4-3 to TRBJ1-1, with TRBD1 as a possible D gene (5 bases). This CDR3 is 16 amino acids long. Deletions cut 4 bases from V and 2 bases from J, with 17 bases between. From germline, CDR1 is LGHNA and CDR2 YSLEER.

This clone has more than one count but fewer than ten. Here the CDR3 DNA reads TGTGCCAGCAGTGAATATCCTGTCGGGGGAGATGAAAAACTGTTTTTT. It codes for CASSEYPVGGDEKLFF. The chain is built from TRBV25-1 and TRBJ1-4; tentative D call: TRBD1 (5 bases). V was trimmed by 0 bases and J by 6 bases, leaving 14 bases between them. Per the germline V gene, CDR1 is MGHDK and CDR2 is SYGVNS. This CDR3 has 16 amino acids.

This chain connects TRBV7-3 to TRBJ2-1; 7 bases agree with TRBD2. The trim removed 2 bases at V and 8 bases at J, leaving 12 bases unmatched. Germline CDR1 is SGHTA and CDR2 is FQGTGA. The CDR3 sequence is 16 residues long. The CDR3 protein is CASSLAAGVFGDEQFF. The DNA for the CDR3 is TGTGCCAGCAGCTTAGCCGCGGGGGTCTTTGGGGATGAGCAGTTCTTC. Looking up the rest from reference TRBV7-3 and TRBJ2-1 gives the full variable domain: GAGVSQTPSNKVTEKGKYVELRCDPISGHTALYWYRQSLGQGPEFLIYFQGTGAADDSGLPNDRFFAVRPEGSVSTLKIQRTERGDSAVYLCASSLAAGVFGDEQFFGPGTRLTVL.